A single sample is the source of the 9 T cell receptor beta chains below, sequenced in a study of shared clonotypes between healthy human individuals. Positively selected for CCR7, the CD45RO-negative cells used as naive CD8 cells excluded terminally differentiated effector memory CD45RA+ cells. TCRdb's table, derived via immunoSEQ multiplex PCR, lists solely in-frame clones and lacks some. Of some 2,100,000 clones listed, more than 85% are singletons. The material sequenced was naive CD8+ T cells from PBMCs. These receptors were obtained from a man younger than 30 in good health. Some clones in this sample may be carry-over from other donors' samples.

The J gene is TRBJ2-7, the V gene TRBV7-2; D perhaps matches TRBD2 (5 bases). The CDR3 covers 14 residues. The germline V and J ends were trimmed by 9 bases and 3 bases, with 18 bases remaining between them. Germline assignment: CDR1 SGHTA and CDR2 FQGNSA. The CDR3 region has the DNA TGTGCCAGTTCCAGTCGTAGCGTCAACTACGAGCAGTACTTC. It yields the protein CASSSRSVNYEQYF.

The CDR3 loop reads CASSLNGPPYNEQFF. DNA of the CDR3: TGTGCCAGCAGTTTGAATGGGCCACCGTACAATGAGCAGTTCTTC. The chain combines TRBV27 with TRBJ2-1; no firm D call. Germline V gene lookup returns CDR1 MNHEY and CDR2 SMNVEV (reference sequence). Trimming removed 3 bases at V and 4 bases at J, with 13 bases between. The CDR3 has 15 amino acids.

The chain's CDR3 is CAISEPRNKGEGVEAFF. CDR3 in DNA: TGTGCCATCAGTGAGCCCCGCAATAAGGGGGAGGGTGTTGAAGCTTTCTTT. V gene TRBV10-3 combines with J gene TRBJ1-1; possibly TRBD1 for D (6 bases). V lost 2 bases to trimming and J lost 7 bases, with 23 bases between them. Germline-derived CDR1 and CDR2 are ENHRY and SYGVKD. There are 17 residues in the CDR3.

The rearrangement links TRBV5-1 to TRBJ2-1; TRBD1 matches 9 bases. Looked up from germline, CDR1 is SGHRS and CDR2 is YFSETQ. This CDR3 comprises 15 residues. The V and J ends lost 0 bases and 7 bases, in that order; junction bases with no gene match: 5. The CDR3 spells CASSLEGQGRNEQFF. The CDR3 nucleotides are TGCGCCAGCAGCTTGGAGGGACAGGGCCGGAATGAGCAGTTCTTC.

This clone is a singleton in its sample. This sequence joins TRBV28 and TRBJ1-1; no clear D gene. The germline V gene has CDR1 MDHEN and CDR2 SYDVKM. This CDR3 is built from 12 residues. V gave up 6 bases and J gave up 6 bases, with 11 bases separating them. CDR3 amino acids: CASSYFRAEAFF. The CDR3 region has the DNA TGTGCCAGCAGCTACTTCCGGGCTGAAGCTTTCTTT.

The gene calls are TRBV11-2 and TRBJ2-4, with 8 bases that match TRBD1. The CDR3 is made up of 16 amino acids. V shed 1 base, J shed 4 bases, and the junction held 6 bases outside the gene matches. Per germline, CDR1 SGHAT and CDR2 FQNNGV. CDR3 coding DNA: TGTGCCAGCAGCTTAGTACCTGGACAGGGAAAAAACATTCAGTACTTC. Translating gives CASSLVPGQGKNIQYF.

The J gene is TRBJ2-3, the V gene TRBV28, with 12 bases matching TRBD2. This CDR3 comprises 17 residues. The germline CDR1 and CDR2 sequences are MDHEN and SYDVKM. The V gene end was trimmed by 6 bases and the J gene end by 3 bases; junction bases not matched to a gene: 10. The CDR3 nucleotides read TGTGCCAGCAGCCTTACTGCGACTAGCGGGAGAACAGATACGCAGTATTTT. Its translation is CASSLTATSGRTDTQYF.

This chain joins TRBV9 and TRBJ2-5; 9 bases are a match to TRBD1. From germline, CDR1 is SGDLS and CDR2 YYNGEE. The CDR3 spans 15 residues. V was pared by 4 bases and J by 5 bases, with 9 bases of the junction left unmatched. In DNA, the CDR3 is TGTGCCAGCAGCCTCCTCACAGGGGGCTGGGAGACCCAGTACTTC. Protein product: CASSLLTGGWETQYF.

The V call is TRBV28, the J call TRBJ2-1; D ambiguous. Trimming removed 5 bases from V and 1 base from J, with 12 bases in between. Per the germline V gene, CDR1 is MDHEN and CDR2 is SYDVKM. This CDR3 has 15 amino acids. CDR3 bases: TGTGCCAGCAGTCAAGGCCGGGTTTCCTACAATGAGCAGTTCTTC. Amino acids: CASSQGRVSYNEQFF.